These 11 T cell receptor beta chains were all obtained from the same sample, sequenced in a study of cytomegalovirus exposure and HLA in healthy donors. Both 60 Vbeta primers and 13 Jbeta primers went into the PCR. Using immunoSEQ multiplex PCR, the repertoire was profiled, and TCRdb retains in-frame clones only, with some absent. The table has roughly 80,000 clones, roughly two thirds seen once. Sequenced sample: PBMCs. The receptors stem from a woman aged 50 to 65 in good health and CMV-seropositive.

This clone was found once. The DNA for the CDR3 is TGCGCCAGCAGCCAAGAGGGGGGGTTTGGGAGCTATGGCTACACCTTC. Residues: CASSQEGGFGSYGYTF. The chain recombines TRBV4-1 with TRBJ1-2; weak D call: TRBD1 (5 bases). The CDR3 has 16 residues. The V end was cut by 0 bases, the J end by 4 bases, with 15 bases between. Per the germline V gene, CDR1 is MGHRA and CDR2 is YSYEKL.

This clone came up a few times. The rearrangement joins TRBV11-2 to TRBJ2-4; no firm D call. The germline V gene encodes CDR1 SGHAT and CDR2 FQNNGV. V was pared by 0 bases and J by 0 bases, with 12 bases between. This CDR3 is 17 amino acids long. Written as DNA, the CDR3 is TGTGCCAGCAGCTTAGATTTAGAGAGTGCAGCCAAAAACATTCAGTACTTC. Translated, it gives CASSLDLESAAKNIQYF.

This clone has more than one count but fewer than ten. V is TRBV5-1 and J is TRBJ1-3, with 7 bases aligning to TRBD1. The CDR3 totals 15 residues. Trimming took 0 bases from V and 8 from J; bases not matched to a gene: 8. CDR1 and CDR2 from the germline V gene are SGHRS and YFSETQ. The DNA of the CDR3 is TGCGCCAGCAGCTTGGCGGGACAGCCAGGGGACACCATATATTTT. The encoded protein is CASSLAGQPGDTIYF. Variable domain in full (rest from reference TRBV5-1 and TRBJ1-3): KAGVTQTPRYLIKTRGQQVTLSCSPISGHRSVSWYQQTPGQGLQFLFEYFSETQRNKGNFPGRFSGRQFSNSRSEMNVSTLELGDSALYLCASSLAGQPGDTIYFGEGSWLTVV.

The chain employs TRBV7-3 and TRBJ2-7, with 12 bases matching TRBD1. CDR3 size: 15 residues. The ends lost 5 bases at V and 6 bases at J; junction bases unmatched: 8. The V gene's germline CDR1 is SGHTA and CDR2 FQGTGA. DNA for the CDR3: TGTGCCAGCAGCGCGTCCGGGACAGGGGGCTTCGAGCAGTACTTC. Encoded protein: CASSASGTGGFEQYF.

The V gene is TRBV10-3, the J gene TRBJ2-1, with TRBD2 matching over 8 bases. V shed 3 bases, J shed 6 bases, and the junction held 10 bases outside the gene matches. The CDR3 has 16 residues. Germline assignment: CDR1 ENHRY and CDR2 SYGVKD. CDR3 protein: CAISEVAGGISNEQFF. CDR3 in DNA: TGTGCCATCAGTGAAGTTGCGGGGGGTATATCCAATGAGCAGTTCTTC.

Only a few counts were recorded for this clone. CDR3 residues: CASSVSHGDSYEQYF. The CDR3 DNA follows: TGTGCCAGCAGTGTTTCCCACGGAGACTCCTACGAGCAGTACTTC. The V gene is TRBV6-1, the J gene TRBJ2-7; no definite D call. With 4 bases removed from V and 0 bases from J, the gap between germline ends came to 13 bases. CDR1 MNHNS and CDR2 SASEGT come from the germline V gene. There are 15 residues in the CDR3.

This chain connects TRBV5-8 to TRBJ2-1, with D perhaps matching TRBD1 (5 bases). Germline CDR1 is SGHTS and CDR2 is YDEGEE. V shed 4 bases and J shed 7 bases, with 15 bases lying between them. CDR3 length: 14 amino acids. CDR3 loop: CASSHTQGLNEQFF. The CDR3 nucleotides are TGTGCCAGCAGCCATACCCAGGGATTGAATGAGCAGTTCTTC.

The genes are TRBV19 and TRBJ1-1; TRBD1 aligns across 8 bases. CDR3 length: 16 residues. CDR1 LNHDA and CDR2 SQIVND come from the germline V gene (reference sequence). V dropped 5 bases and J dropped 0; count of bases not matched to a gene: 8. Here the CDR3 DNA reads TGTGCCAGTAGTGCCGACAGGGGATCCATGAACACTGAAGCTTTCTTT. It encodes CASSADRGSMNTEAFF.

This chain joins TRBV15 and TRBJ1-1; perhaps TRBD1 as D (5 bases). V lost 2 bases and J lost 8, with 12 bases in between. CDR3 length: 13 amino acids. Germline V CDR1 and CDR2: LNHNV, YYDKDF (reference sequence). This CDR3 reads CATSRLTGDEAFF. CDR3 DNA: TGTGCCACCAGCAGACTGACGGGGGACGAAGCTTTCTTT.

In this sample, this clone turned up a few times. The chain uses TRBV4-2 and TRBJ1-2; TRBD1 aligns across 7 bases. The CDR3 runs 14 residues. Germline V gene sequence: CDR1 LGHNA, CDR2 YNFKEQ. Unmatched junction bases numbered 7, after V lost 4 bases and J lost 5 bases. CDR3 DNA sequence: TGTGCCAGCAGCCGCCCGGGACAGTCGTATGGCTACACCTTC. Translating it yields CASSRPGQSYGYTF.

The J gene is TRBJ1-2, the V gene TRBV5-1; 8 nucleotides match TRBD1. V shed 2 bases and J 5 bases; nucleotides not matched to a gene: 8. The CDR3 totals 15 residues. Germline CDR1 reads SGHRS; CDR2 reads YFSETQ. The DNA of the CDR3 is TGCGCCAGCAGCTTCATAGGACAGGGAGTGTATGGCTACACCTTC. Translated, it gives CASSFIGQGVYGYTF.